This T cell receptor (beta chain) was captured by sequencing in a study of blood T cell repertoires in COVID-19. Assay used: immunoSEQ multiplex PCR; TCRdb lists only in-frame clones, some missing. In the table there are some 180,000 clones, more than 75% of which are singletons. V was clipped by 2 bases and J by 6 bases, with 14 bases between them. Germline V gene lookup returns CDR1 GTSNPN and CDR2 SVGIG (reference sequence). The CDR3 runs to 14 residues. The material sequenced was peripheral blood. The chain recombines TRBV30 with TRBJ1-5, with D unresolved. The sequence was obtained from a woman aged 45 to 65 with active or convalescent COVID-19. CDR3 residues: CAWSYPGNGQPQHF. DNA for the CDR3: TGTGCCTGGAGTTACCCGGGGAATGGTCAGCCCCAGCATTTT.